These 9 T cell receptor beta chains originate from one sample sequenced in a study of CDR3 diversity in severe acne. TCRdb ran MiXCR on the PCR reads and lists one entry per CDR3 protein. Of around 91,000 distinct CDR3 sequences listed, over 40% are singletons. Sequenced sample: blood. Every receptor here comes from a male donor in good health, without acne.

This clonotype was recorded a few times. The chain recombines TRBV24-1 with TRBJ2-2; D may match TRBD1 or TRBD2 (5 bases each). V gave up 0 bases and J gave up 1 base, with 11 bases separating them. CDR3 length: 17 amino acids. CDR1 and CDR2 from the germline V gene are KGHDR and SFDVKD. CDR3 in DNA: TGTGCCACCAGTGATTTGCGGGGCTCCCGGAACACCGGGGAGCTGTTTTTT. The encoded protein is CATSDLRGSRNTGELFF.

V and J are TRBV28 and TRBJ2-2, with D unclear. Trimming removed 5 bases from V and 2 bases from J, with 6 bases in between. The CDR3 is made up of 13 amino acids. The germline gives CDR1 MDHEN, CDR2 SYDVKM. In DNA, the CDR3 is TGTGCCAGCAGTATCCTAAACACCGGGGAGCTGTTTTTT. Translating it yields CASSILNTGELFF.

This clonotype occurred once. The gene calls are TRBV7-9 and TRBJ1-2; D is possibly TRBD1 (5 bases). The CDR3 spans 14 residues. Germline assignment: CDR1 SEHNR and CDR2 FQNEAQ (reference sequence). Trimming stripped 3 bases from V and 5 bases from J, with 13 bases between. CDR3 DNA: TGTGCCAGCAGCTTGATCGGGGGGGGGTATGGCTACACCTTC. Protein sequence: CASSLIGGGYGYTF.

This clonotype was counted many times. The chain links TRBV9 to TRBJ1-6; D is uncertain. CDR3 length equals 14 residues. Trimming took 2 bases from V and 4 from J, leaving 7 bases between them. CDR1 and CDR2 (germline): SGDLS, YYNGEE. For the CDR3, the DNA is TGTGCCAGCAGCGTGACGGAATATAATTCACCCCTCCACTTT. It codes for CASSVTEYNSPLHF.

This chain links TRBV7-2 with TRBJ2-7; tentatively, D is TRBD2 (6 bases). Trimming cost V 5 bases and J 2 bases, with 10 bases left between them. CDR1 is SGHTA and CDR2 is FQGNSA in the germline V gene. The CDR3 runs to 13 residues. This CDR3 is CASSNGGTYEQYF. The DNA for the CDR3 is TGTGCCAGCAGCAATGGCGGGACCTACGAGCAGTACTTC. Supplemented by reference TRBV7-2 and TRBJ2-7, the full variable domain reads GAGVSQSPSNKVTEKGKDVELRCDPISGHTALYWYRQSLGQGLEFLIYFQGNSAPDKSGLPSDRFSAERTGGSVSTLTIQRTQQEDSAVYLCASSNGGTYEQYFGPGTRLTVT.

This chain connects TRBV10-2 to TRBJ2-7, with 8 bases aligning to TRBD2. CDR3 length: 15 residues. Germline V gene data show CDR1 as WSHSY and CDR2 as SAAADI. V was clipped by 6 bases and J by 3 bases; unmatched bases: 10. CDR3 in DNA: TGCGCCAGCAGGCAGGGGCTAGCGGGCTACTACGAGCAGTACTTC. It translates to CASRQGLAGYYEQYF.

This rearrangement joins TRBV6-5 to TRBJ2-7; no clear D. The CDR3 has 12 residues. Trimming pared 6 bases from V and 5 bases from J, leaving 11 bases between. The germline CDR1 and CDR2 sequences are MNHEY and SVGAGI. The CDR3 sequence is CASSLGINEQYF. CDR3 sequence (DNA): TGTGCCAGCAGCCTGGGTATCAACGAGCAGTACTTC.

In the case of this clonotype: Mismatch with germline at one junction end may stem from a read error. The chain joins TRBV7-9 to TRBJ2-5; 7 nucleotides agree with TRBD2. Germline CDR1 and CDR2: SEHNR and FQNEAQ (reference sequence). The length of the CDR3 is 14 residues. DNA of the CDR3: TGTGCCAGCAGCTCCGGACGGGGGGTTGAGACCCAGCACTTC. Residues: CASSSGRGVETQHF. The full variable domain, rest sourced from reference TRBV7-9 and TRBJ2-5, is DTGVSQNPRHKITKRGQNVTFRCDPISEHNRLYWYRQTLGQGPEFLTYFQNEAQLEKSRLLSDRFSAERPKGSFSTLEIQRTEQGDSAMYLCASSSGRGVETQHFGPGTRLLVL.

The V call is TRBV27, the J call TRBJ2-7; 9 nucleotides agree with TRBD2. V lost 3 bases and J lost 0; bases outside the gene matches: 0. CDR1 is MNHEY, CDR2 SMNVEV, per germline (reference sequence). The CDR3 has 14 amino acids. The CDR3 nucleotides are TGTGCCAGCAGTTTGCGGGAGGGCTCCTACGAGCAGTACTTC. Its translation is CASSLREGSYEQYF.